Listed below are T cell receptor beta chains from one sample, sequenced in a study of blood T cell repertoires in COVID-19. The repertoire was sequenced with immunoSEQ multiplex PCR; TCRdb's copy has only in-frame clones and lacks some. The table has around 200,000 clones, around nine tenths seen once. The sample taken for sequencing was peripheral blood. These receptors were collected from a man in his sixties who had recovered from COVID-19. The CDR3 runs from the conserved cysteine through the conserved F or W. The D gene is left open where the match is weak. A clone size is listed for some rows: how often the clone was seen (once, few, many), or a class if it is expanded.

V,length,J,size,D,CDR3,DNA
TRBV6-2/TRBV6-3,14,TRBJ1-1,-,-,CASSNLAQGTEAFF,TGTGCCAGCAGCAATTTGGCCCAGGGTACTGAAGCTTTCTTT
TRBV19,18,TRBJ2-3,-,-,CASSSSDPRKMGRNTQYF,TGTGCCAGTAGTTCCAGTGACCCCAGGAAGATGGGGCGGAATACGCAGTATTTT
TRBV28,13,TRBJ2-7,-,-,CASRAQGAYEQYF,TGTGCCAGCAGAGCACAGGGAGCCTACGAGCAGTACTTC
TRBV6-5,15,TRBJ1-1,once,TRBD1,CASRVQGEGATEAFF,TGTGCCAGCAGGGTACAGGGGGAAGGGGCTACTGAAGCTTTCTTT
TRBV19,15,TRBJ1-3,-,TRBD1,CASSFPQGAGNTIYF,TGTGCCAGTAGTTTCCCACAGGGGGCTGGAAACACCATATATTTT
TRBV10-2,15,TRBJ2-2,few,-,CASSESVQYTGELFF,TGCGCCAGCAGTGAGTCGGTCCAGTACACCGGGGAGCTGTTTTTT
TRBV10-3,13,TRBJ2-2,-,-,CAISHRETGELFF,TGTGCCATCAGCCACAGGGAAACCGGGGAGCTGTTTTTT
TRBV9,15,TRBJ2-1,-,TRBD2,CASSASGRAYNEQFF,TGTGCCAGCAGCGCGAGCGGGAGAGCCTACAATGAGCAGTTCTTC
TRBV9,15,TRBJ2-7,-,TRBD1,CASSTGTASSYEQYF,TGTGCCAGCAGCACCGGGACAGCCAGTTCCTACGAGCAGTACTTC
TRBV19,16,TRBJ1-5,-,-,CASTSMGRGSNQPQHF,TGTGCCAGTACCTCGATGGGCAGGGGTAGCAATCAGCCCCAGCATTTT
TRBV5-1,15,TRBJ1-5,-,TRBD1,CASSIGTGGNQPQHF,TGCGCCAGCAGCATCGGGACAGGGGGCAATCAGCCCCAGCATTTT
TRBV30,16,TRBJ1-3,-,-,CAWSLGGSVSGNTIYF,TGTGCCTGGAGTCTGGGAGGGTCGGTCTCTGGAAACACCATATATTTT
TRBV7-2,17,TRBJ2-2,-,-,CASSSPRLSSISGELFF,TGTGCCAGCAGCTCCCCGCGTCTTTCGTCTATCTCCGGGGAGCTGTTTTTT
TRBV7-3,17,TRBJ2-7,-,TRBD2,CASSPGLAGPSSYEQYF,TGTGCCAGCAGCCCAGGACTAGCGGGTCCTAGCTCCTACGAGCAGTACTTC
TRBV19,13,TRBJ1-1,few,-,CASSIGWATEAFF,TGTGCCAGTTCTATAGGGTGGGCCACTGAAGCTTTCTTT
TRBV5-5,17,TRBJ2-3,-,-,CASSPHGISGLTDTQYF,TGTGCCAGCAGCCCTCATGGTATTAGCGGACTCACAGATACGCAGTATTTT
TRBV7-9,14,TRBJ1-2,-,TRBD1,CASTRGQGAYGYTF,TGTGCCAGCACCCGGGGACAGGGGGCCTATGGCTACACCTTC
TRBV5-4,16,TRBJ2-1,-,-,CASSLEAGRSYNEQFF,TGTGCCAGCAGCTTAGAAGCGGGCCGCTCCTACAATGAGCAGTTCTTC
TRBV11-3,16,TRBJ2-1,-,TRBD2,CASSSSGDSSYNEQFF,TGTGCCAGCAGCTCCAGCGGGGATAGCTCCTACAATGAGCAGTTCTTC
TRBV9,14,TRBJ2-3,-,-,CASSVGLVSDTQYF,TGTGCCAGCAGCGTAGGTCTAGTTTCAGATACGCAGTATTTT
TRBV7-9,15,TRBJ1-2,-,-,CASSPPGGPNYGYTF,TGTGCCAGCAGCCCACCAGGAGGCCCCAACTATGGCTACACCTTC
TRBV2,14,TRBJ1-5,-,-,CASSERRGFQPQHF,TGTGCCAGCAGTGAGCGGAGGGGCTTTCAGCCCCAGCATTTT
TRBV5-1,17,TRBJ2-1,-,TRBD2,CASRDSTSGSSYNEQFF,TGCGCCAGCAGGGACTCTACTAGCGGGAGCTCCTACAATGAGCAGTTCTTC
TRBV28,14,TRBJ1-2,-,TRBD1,CASVGDRAYYGYTF,TGTGCCAGCGTGGGGGACAGGGCGTACTATGGCTACACCTTC
TRBV2,15,TRBJ1-4,-,-,CASIRAPSTNEKLFF,TGTGCCAGCATCCGAGCCCCCTCAACTAATGAAAAACTGTTTTTT
TRBV5-1,17,TRBJ2-3,-,TRBD2,CASSLTGTTGSGDTQYF,TGCGCCAGCAGCTTGACTGGGACTACCGGCTCGGGCGATACGCAGTATTTT
TRBV6-6,14,TRBJ1-3,-,-,CASRSDISGNTIYF,TGTGCCAGCAGATCAGACATATCTGGAAACACCATATATTTT
TRBV30,14,TRBJ1-5,-,-,CAWSVTTGPQPQHF,TGTGCCTGGAGTGTGACGACAGGCCCTCAGCCCCAGCATTTT
TRBV5-1,15,TRBJ2-7,-,TRBD1,CASSLVGQGAYEQYF,TGCGCCAGCAGCTTGGTGGGACAGGGGGCCTACGAGCAGTACTTC
TRBV7-3,16,TRBJ2-1,-,TRBD1,CASRELTGGIYNEQFF,TGTGCCAGCAGGGAGTTGACAGGGGGGATTTACAATGAGCAGTTCTTC
TRBV7-2,13,TRBJ2-1,-,-,CASSLGQYNEQFF,TGTGCCAGCAGCTTAGGACAGTACAATGAGCAGTTCTTC
TRBV12-3/TRBV12-4,12,TRBJ1-6,few,-,CASSFGATPLHF,TGTGCCAGCAGTTTCGGTGCGACACCCCTCCACTTT
TRBV21-1,19,TRBJ1-1,-,-,CASSKMLTPGPLENTEAFF,TGTGCCAGCAGCAAAATGCTGACACCAGGGCCATTGGAGAACACTGAAGCTTTCTTT
TRBV19,14,TRBJ2-5,-,-,CASSIAQGRETQYF,TGTGCCAGTAGTATTGCCCAGGGTCGAGAGACCCAGTACTTC
TRBV6-5,13,TRBJ2-3,-,-,CASKRGRADTQYF,TGTGCCAGCAAACGGGGTAGAGCAGATACGCAGTATTTT
TRBV29-1,11,TRBJ1-1,few,-,CSVDVMTEAFF,TGCAGCGTTGATGTTATGACTGAAGCTTTCTTT
TRBV6-5,13,TRBJ1-1,-,-,CASRFSLTGEAFF,TGTGCCAGCAGGTTTAGCCTAACCGGTGAAGCTTTCTTT
TRBV6-5,14,TRBJ2-1,-,TRBD2,CASNPTQGGSIGFF,TGTGCCAGCAACCCGACCCAGGGCGGGAGTATAGGTTTCTTC
TRBV18,15,TRBJ1-3,-,-,CASSPREISGNTIYF,TGTGCCAGCTCACCTCGGGAGATTTCGGGAAACACCATATATTTT
TRBV30,14,TRBJ1-6,-,-,CAWSGGSYNSPLHF,TGTGCCTGGAGTGGAGGGTCCTATAATTCACCCCTCCACTTT
TRBV4-3,14,TRBJ1-5,-,TRBD1,CASSQGQGVQPQHF,TGCGCCAGCAGCCAAGGACAGGGAGTTCAGCCCCAGCATTTT
TRBV9,16,TRBJ1-2,-,TRBD1,CASSVGDRGLNYGYTF,TGTGCCAGCAGCGTGGGAGACAGGGGCCTTAACTATGGCTACACCTTC
TRBV18,16,TRBJ1-1,once,TRBD1,CASSPRGQSFNTEAFF,TGTGCCAGCTCACCGCGGGGACAGAGTTTTAACACTGAAGCTTTCTTT
TRBV5-1,17,TRBJ2-7,-,TRBD1,CASSSGQGVANSYEQYF,TGCGCCAGCAGCTCCGGACAGGGGGTCGCAAACTCCTACGAGCAGTACTTC
TRBV7-8,14,TRBJ2-5,-,-,CASSSGTGEETQYF,TGTGCCAGCAGCTCTGGGACGGGAGAAGAGACCCAGTACTTC
TRBV6-5,13,TRBJ2-2,-,TRBD1,CASSLTGFGELFF,TGTGCCAGCAGTTTGACAGGGTTCGGGGAGCTGTTTTTT
TRBV24-1,16,TRBJ2-1,-,TRBD2,CATSDSSGRSYNEQFF,TGTGCCACCAGTGACTCCAGCGGGAGGTCCTACAATGAGCAGTTCTTC
TRBV7-2,14,TRBJ1-1,-,-,CASSSRPGRAGAFF,TGTGCCAGCAGCTCGCGACCGGGAAGGGCGGGAGCTTTCTTT
TRBV28,11,TRBJ1-1,-,-,CASSIRGDSFF,TGTGCCAGCAGTATTAGGGGTGATAGTTTCTTT
TRBV3-1/TRBV3-2,13,TRBJ2-2,-,-,CASSQVNGGELFF,TGTGCCAGCAGCCAAGTAAACGGCGGGGAGCTGTTTTTT
TRBV7-8,15,TRBJ2-1,-,TRBD2,CASSRAGSGYNEQFF,TGTGCCAGCAGCCGAGCGGGTAGCGGGTACAATGAGCAGTTCTTC
TRBV29-1,13,TRBJ1-3,-,-,CSVAPGNGNTIYF,TGCAGCGTTGCTCCAGGGAATGGAAACACCATATATTTT
TRBV9,15,TRBJ2-3,-,TRBD2,CASSVSGGGADTQYF,TGTGCCAGCAGCGTTAGCGGGGGGGGAGCAGATACGCAGTATTTT
TRBV30,12,TRBJ1-2,-,TRBD1,CAWLQGAHGYTF,TGTGCCTGGTTGCAGGGGGCCCATGGCTACACCTTC
TRBV6-2/TRBV6-3,14,TRBJ1-2,few,-,CASSYGGLYPGYTF,TGTGCCAGCAGTTACGGTGGCCTTTACCCTGGCTACACCTTC